Listed below are T cell receptor beta chains from one sample, sequenced in a study of T cell responses to AZD1222 COVID-19 vaccine. Profiling relied on immunoSEQ multiplex PCR, and the TCRdb table lists in-frame clones only, not all of them. The sample has over 85,000 clones; around 89% are singletons. The material sequenced was peripheral blood, taken on day 0 of AZD1222 vaccination. The receptor source for this set is an adult in good health. Each CDR3 is given with its conserved first and last residue. A D gene is named only where the DNA matches it firmly. Size is omitted from some rows. Given values are once, few, many or a class for expanded clones.

cdr3_nt: TGCGCCAGCAGCTTGGCCGTCGCCCTAGGTGGAAACACCATATATTTT
cdr3_aa: CASSLAVALGGNTIYF
d_call: .
v_call: TRBV5-1
clone_size: .
j_call: TRBJ1-3

cdr3_nt: TGTGCTAGCAGCTTTAGGTGTGCAGGTCGAGATCAGCCCCAGCATTTT
cdr3_aa: CASSFRCAGRDQPQHF
d_call: .
v_call: TRBV7-7
clone_size: .
j_call: TRBJ1-5

cdr3_nt: TGTGCCAGCACCCCATCGTCTGCTAACTATGGCTACACCTTC
cdr3_aa: CASTPSSANYGYTF
d_call: .
v_call: TRBV6-2/TRBV6-3
clone_size: .
j_call: TRBJ1-2

cdr3_nt: TGCGCCAGCAGCCAAGGGGCCCCCTACGAGCAGTACTTC
cdr3_aa: CASSQGAPYEQYF
d_call: .
v_call: TRBV4-1
clone_size: .
j_call: TRBJ2-7

cdr3_nt: TGTGCCAGCAGTCGCGGACAGGTGAACACCGGGGAGCTGTTTTTT
cdr3_aa: CASSRGQVNTGELFF
d_call: TRBD1
v_call: TRBV7-2
clone_size: .
j_call: TRBJ2-2

cdr3_nt: TGTGCCAGCAGCCCCGTTGGCGGGTACTACGAGCAGTACTTC
cdr3_aa: CASSPVGGYYEQYF
d_call: .
v_call: TRBV14
clone_size: .
j_call: TRBJ2-7

cdr3_nt: TGTGCCAGCAGCCATGAGGGACAGGGATACAATGAGCAGTTCTTC
cdr3_aa: CASSHEGQGYNEQFF
d_call: TRBD1
v_call: TRBV3-1/TRBV3-2
clone_size: .
j_call: TRBJ2-1

cdr3_nt: TGTGCCAGCAGGAGACAGGGGGCGAACACCGGGGAGCTGTTTTTT
cdr3_aa: CASRRQGANTGELFF
d_call: TRBD1
v_call: TRBV6-5
clone_size: .
j_call: TRBJ2-2

cdr3_nt: TGTGCCAGCAGTTCCGTGGGGGAGGGGTTCTACGAGCAGTACTTC
cdr3_aa: CASSSVGEGFYEQYF
d_call: TRBD2
v_call: TRBV6-2/TRBV6-3
clone_size: .
j_call: TRBJ2-7

cdr3_nt: TGCGCCAGCAGCTTGCAGGGGGCTAGCAATCAGCCCCAGCATTTT
cdr3_aa: CASSLQGASNQPQHF
d_call: TRBD1
v_call: TRBV5-1
clone_size: .
j_call: TRBJ1-5

cdr3_nt: TGCAGCGTCGTTGGGGCCTCTGGAAACACCATATATTTT
cdr3_aa: CSVVGASGNTIYF
d_call: .
v_call: TRBV29-1
clone_size: .
j_call: TRBJ1-3

cdr3_nt: TGTGCCAGCAGTTCCAGTAACGGCGGACAGCCCCAGCATTTT
cdr3_aa: CASSSSNGGQPQHF
d_call: .
v_call: TRBV5-5
clone_size: few
j_call: TRBJ1-5

cdr3_nt: TGTGCCTGGCAGACAGGGTCTGACACCGGGGAGCTGTTTTTT
cdr3_aa: CAWQTGSDTGELFF
d_call: TRBD1
v_call: TRBV30
clone_size: once
j_call: TRBJ2-2

cdr3_nt: TGTGCCAGCAGCCAACGAGGGGGGCAGCCCCAGCATTTT
cdr3_aa: CASSQRGGQPQHF
d_call: .
v_call: TRBV14
clone_size: .
j_call: TRBJ1-5

cdr3_nt: TGTGCCAGCAGCCCCCGGACAGGGGGCCTCGCTAACTATGGCTACACCTTC
cdr3_aa: CASSPRTGGLANYGYTF
d_call: TRBD1
v_call: TRBV3-1/TRBV3-2
clone_size: .
j_call: TRBJ1-2

cdr3_nt: TGTGCCAGCAGTGGGGCAGACACCTTGAACACTGAAGCTTTCTTT
cdr3_aa: CASSGADTLNTEAFF
d_call: .
v_call: TRBV28
clone_size: .
j_call: TRBJ1-1

cdr3_nt: TGCGCCAGCAGTTTTACAGGGGTCGGGGCCAACGTCCTGACTTTC
cdr3_aa: CASSFTGVGANVLTF
d_call: TRBD1
v_call: TRBV10-1
clone_size: .
j_call: TRBJ2-6

cdr3_nt: TGTGCCAGCAGCACTTACACCGGGGAGCTGTTTTTT
cdr3_aa: CASSTYTGELFF
d_call: .
v_call: TRBV5-5
clone_size: .
j_call: TRBJ2-2

cdr3_nt: TGTGCCAGCAGCTTGGAGAGCAGGTACCCGAGGGAGCAGTACTTC
cdr3_aa: CASSLESRYPREQYF
d_call: .
v_call: TRBV11-2
clone_size: .
j_call: TRBJ2-7